This T cell receptor (beta chain) was identified during a study of T-cell reconstitution after alpha-beta-depleted transplantation in children. This clonotype appeared a few times. Unique molecular identifiers were built into the TCRbeta library. Each CDR3 protein gets one entry after TCRdb re-called the PCR reads with MiXCR. The data show approximately 83,000 distinct CDR3 sequences, more than 10% seen once. CDR1 SGHNT and CDR2 YENEEA come from the germline V gene. V was shortened by 1 base and J by 5 bases, with 15 bases between the two germline ends. There are 16 residues in the CDR3. The input for sequencing was PBMCs from the stem cell graft donor, taken from the stem cell graft. The receptor's source is a human donor who donated a stem cell graft to a child with inherited bone marrow failure. The chain links TRBV11-3 to TRBJ2-1; D is undetermined. The CDR3 reads CASSLVGGTHHNEQFF. The CDR3 coding sequence is TGTGCCAGCAGCTTAGTAGGCGGCACGCACCACAATGAGCAGTTCTTC.